This TCR beta chain was obtained from a study of PD-1 blockade in classical Hodgkin lymphoma. Study details: Patients were dosed intravenously with nivolumab at 3 mg/kg every 2 weeks.

The repertoire was sequenced with immunoSEQ multiplex PCR; TCRdb's copy has only in-frame clones and lacks some. In the table there are nearly 50,000 clones, around 76% of which are singletons. The time point denotes: cycle 4 day 1 (C4D1), after 5 to 7 weeks of nivolumab. Every patient relapsed after autologous stem cell transplantation, and brentuximab vedotin exposure varied. Trimming left V 5 bases short and J 8 bases short, with 19 bases between. The germline V gene has CDR1 SEHNR and CDR2 FQNEAQ (reference sequence). This CDR3 spans 15 amino acids. The V call is TRBV7-9, the J call TRBJ2-1; D uncertain. The receptor's source is a human donor with classical Hodgkin lymphoma. The sequencing here drew on peripheral blood mononuclear cells (PBMCs), taken before the fourth cycle of nivolumab. In DNA form, the CDR3 reads TGTGCCAGCAGCCGTGCGCTAAACGTGCTCGATGAGCAGTTCTTC. Protein product: CASSRALNVLDEQFF.